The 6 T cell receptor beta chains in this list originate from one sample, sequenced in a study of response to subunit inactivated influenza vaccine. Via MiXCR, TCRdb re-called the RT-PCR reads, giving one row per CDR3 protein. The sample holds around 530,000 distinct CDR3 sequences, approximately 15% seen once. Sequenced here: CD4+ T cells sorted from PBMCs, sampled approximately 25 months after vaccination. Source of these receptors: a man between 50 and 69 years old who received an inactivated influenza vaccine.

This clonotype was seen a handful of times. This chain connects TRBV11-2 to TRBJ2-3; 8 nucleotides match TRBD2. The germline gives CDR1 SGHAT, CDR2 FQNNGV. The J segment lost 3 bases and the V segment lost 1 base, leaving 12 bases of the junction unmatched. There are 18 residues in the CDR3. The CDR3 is CASSLGVLAGGRTDTQYF. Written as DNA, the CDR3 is TGTGCCAGCAGCTTAGGGGTTCTGGCGGGAGGAAGGACAGATACGCAGTATTTT.

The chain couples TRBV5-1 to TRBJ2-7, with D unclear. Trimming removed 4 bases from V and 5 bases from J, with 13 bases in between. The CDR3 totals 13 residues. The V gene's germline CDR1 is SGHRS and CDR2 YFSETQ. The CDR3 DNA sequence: TGCGCCAGCAGCCCCAGCGAGGCCAACGAGCAGTACTTC. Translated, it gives CASSPSEANEQYF.

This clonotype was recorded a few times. CDR3 DNA sequence: TGCGCCAGCAGCAAACGGAGCGGAGACCAGGAAAAACTGTTTTTT. It translates to CASSKRSGDQEKLFF. This rearrangement joins TRBV4-1 to TRBJ1-4; D not certain. The germline V and J ends were trimmed by 5 bases and 8 bases, with 18 bases remaining between them. Germline V gene sequence: CDR1 MGHRA, CDR2 YSYEKL. There are 15 residues in the CDR3.

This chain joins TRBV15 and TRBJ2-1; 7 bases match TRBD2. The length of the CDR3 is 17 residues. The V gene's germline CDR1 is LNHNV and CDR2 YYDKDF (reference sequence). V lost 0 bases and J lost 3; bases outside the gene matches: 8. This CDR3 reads CATSRDRTAGDYNEQFF. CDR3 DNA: TGTGCCACCAGCAGAGATCGGACGGCGGGAGACTACAATGAGCAGTTCTTC. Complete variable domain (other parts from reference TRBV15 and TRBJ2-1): DAMVIQNPRYQVTQFGKPVTLSCSQTLNHNVMYWYQQKSSQAPKLLFHYYDKDFNNEADTPDNFQSRRPNTSFCFLDIRSPGLGDTAMYLCATSRDRTAGDYNEQFFGPGTRLTVL.

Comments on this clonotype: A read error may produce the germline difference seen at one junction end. CDR3 loop: CASSLGGTTGELFF. As DNA, the CDR3 is TGTGCTAGCAGCTTAGGGGGGACCACCGGGGAGCTGTTTTTT. J is TRBJ2-2 and V is TRBV7-7; TRBD1 or TRBD2 may be the D gene (6 bases each). The CDR3 totals 14 residues. Germline CDR1 is SSHAT and CDR2 is FNYEAQ (reference sequence).

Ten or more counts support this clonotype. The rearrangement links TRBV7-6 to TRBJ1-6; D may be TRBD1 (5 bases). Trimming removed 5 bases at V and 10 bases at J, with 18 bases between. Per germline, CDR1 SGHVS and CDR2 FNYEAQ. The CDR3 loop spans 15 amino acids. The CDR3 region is CASSPDSMKGSPLHF. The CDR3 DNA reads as TGTGCCAGCAGCCCCGACAGCATGAAGGGCTCACCCCTCCACTTT. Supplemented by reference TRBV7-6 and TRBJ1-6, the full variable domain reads GAGVSQSPRYKVTKRGQDVALRCDPISGHVSLYWYRQALGQGPEFLTYFNYEAQQDKSGLPNDRFSAERPEGSISTLTIQRTEQRDSAMYRCASSPDSMKGSPLHFGNGTRLTVT.